These 14 T cell receptor beta chains were sequenced from one sample in a study of blood T cell repertoires in COVID-19. Libraries were prepared by immunoSEQ multiplex PCR; TCRdb keeps only in-frame clonotypes and omits some of them. The table shows 300,000 to 450,000 clones, with approximately 86% occurring only once. The sequenced material came from peripheral blood. All receptors derive from a human donor in a cohort sampled during active COVID-19.

V and J are TRBV7-9 and TRBJ2-7, with 7 bases lining up with TRBD2. This CDR3 contains 18 residues. The germline gives CDR1 SEHNR, CDR2 FQNEAQ (reference sequence). The V segment lost 4 bases and the J segment 2 bases; nucleotides outside the gene matches: 17. In nucleotides, the CDR3 is TGTGCCAGCAGCTCGTACCCCCGTGGGAGCGGGAAGACCTACGAGCAGTACTTC. Residues: CASSSYPRGSGKTYEQYF.

The rearrangement joins TRBV16 to TRBJ2-3; weak D call: TRBD2 (6 bases). The CDR3 spans 13 residues. Germline CDR1 and CDR2: KGHSY and FQNENV. Trimming pared 2 bases from V and 12 bases from J, leaving 15 bases between. CDR3 sequence reads: CASSQRRTGAQYF. The CDR3 region has the DNA TGTGCCAGCAGCCAACGGAGAACGGGAGCTCAGTATTTT.

This chain joins TRBV30 and TRBJ2-1; perhaps TRBD1 as D (5 bases). V lost 2 bases, J lost 7 bases, and 12 bases lay in between. The CDR3 is 13 residues long. Looked up from germline, CDR1 is GTSNPN and CDR2 is SVGIG (reference sequence). The CDR3 spells CAWSMPQGNEQFF. DNA for the CDR3: TGTGCCTGGAGTATGCCCCAGGGAAATGAGCAGTTCTTC.

V is TRBV5-1 and J is TRBJ2-3, with TRBD1 identical over 7 bases. The CDR3 length is 15 residues. Germline V gene data show CDR1 as SGHRS and CDR2 as YFSETQ. With 3 bases clipped from V and 7 bases from J, the junction kept 11 bases outside the gene matches. The CDR3 region is CASSSRQGLMNTQYF. In DNA form, the CDR3 reads TGCGCCAGCAGCTCCCGACAGGGATTGATGAATACGCAGTATTTT.

The chain carries TRBV7-3 and TRBJ2-2; D unresolved. The germline gives CDR1 SGHTA, CDR2 FQGTGA. This CDR3 contains 14 residues. Trimming left V 4 bases short and J 1 base short, with 7 bases between. The chain's CDR3 is CASSSQRNTGELFF. CDR3 coding DNA: TGTGCCAGCAGCTCACAGAGGAACACCGGGGAGCTGTTTTTT.

The chain employs TRBV5-8 and TRBJ2-1, with 10 positions matching TRBD2. Germline trimming cut 2 bases from V and 0 bases from J; bases unmatched to any gene: 8. Germline CDR1 reads SGHTS; CDR2 reads YDEGEE. This CDR3 spans 18 amino acids. This chain's CDR3 is CASSFGLAGDSSYNEQFF. Here the CDR3 DNA reads TGTGCCAGCAGCTTCGGGCTAGCGGGAGACAGCTCCTACAATGAGCAGTTCTTC.

V usage is TRBV7-3 and J usage is TRBJ2-5; D is unclear. The ends were cut back, 4 bases at V and 0 bases at J, with 6 bases in the middle. Germline lookup yields CDR1 SGHTA and CDR2 FQGTGA. This CDR3 is 13 amino acids long. The CDR3 DNA follows: TGTGCCAGCAGCTCCGAGTACCAAGAGACCCAGTACTTC. As protein: CASSSEYQETQYF.

The chain recombines TRBV30 with TRBJ2-2; 10 bases are shared with TRBD1. Germline V CDR1 and CDR2: GTSNPN, SVGIG (reference sequence). The CDR3 length is 16 residues. Trimming removed 2 bases from V and 4 bases from J; junction bases left unmatched: 7. This CDR3 reads CAWSRDRGRSTGELFF. In DNA form, the CDR3 reads TGTGCCTGGAGTAGGGACAGGGGAAGAAGCACCGGGGAGCTGTTTTTT.

The chain joins TRBV19 to TRBJ2-4; 9 bases map to TRBD1. From germline, CDR1 is LNHDA and CDR2 SQIVND (reference sequence). Unmatched junction bases numbered 14, after V lost 4 bases and J lost 1 base. The CDR3 extends over 19 amino acids. CDR3 sequence (DNA): TGTGCCAGTAGTAGGGGACAGGGTCGGTTTGATGGGGCCAAAAACATTCAGTACTTC. As protein: CASSRGQGRFDGAKNIQYF.

The sample holds one count of this clone. The J gene is TRBJ1-2, the V gene TRBV30, with D perhaps TRBD1 (5 bases). Germline CDR1 reads GTSNPN; CDR2 reads SVGIG (reference sequence). V lost 0 bases to trimming and J lost 7 bases, with 15 bases between them. The CDR3 length is 14 residues. The DNA of the CDR3 is TGTGCCTGGAGTGTTAATTTGGGGGGTTCTGGCTACACCTTC. This sequence encodes CAWSVNLGGSGYTF.

This chain connects TRBV10-3 to TRBJ1-2, with 7 bases identical to TRBD1. The CDR3 length is 16 residues. Germline values: CDR1 ENHRY, CDR2 SYGVKD. The J segment lost 3 bases and the V segment lost 6 bases, leaving 13 bases of the junction unmatched. Written as DNA, the CDR3 is TGTGCCATCAGGGGCCCCTCCAGACAGGGTGACTATGGCTACACCTTC. Translating gives CAIRGPSRQGDYGYTF.

The chain couples TRBV5-4 to TRBJ2-1; weak D call: TRBD2 (6 bases). Between the trimmed V and J ends, which lost 6 bases and 3 bases, there was a span of 19 bases. The V gene's germline CDR1 is SGHNT and CDR2 YYREEE (reference sequence). The CDR3 extends over 16 amino acids. CDR3 protein: CASINSTGVSYNEQFF. CDR3 nucleotides: TGTGCCAGCATCAATAGCACGGGGGTCAGCTACAATGAGCAGTTCTTC.

The J gene is TRBJ1-2, the V gene TRBV11-2; TRBD1 matches 11 bases. This CDR3 spans 15 amino acids. Germline V gene sequence: CDR1 SGHAT, CDR2 FQNNGV. Trimming removed 5 bases from V and 8 bases from J; junction bases left unmatched: 10. The CDR3 sequence is CASSPGGDRGRGYTF. In nucleotides, the CDR3 is TGTGCCAGCAGCCCAGGTGGGGACAGGGGGAGAGGCTACACCTTC. Full variable domain (missing parts from reference TRBV11-2 and TRBJ1-2): EAGVAQSPRYKIIEKRQSVAFWCNPISGHATLYWYQQILGQGPKLLIQFQNNGVVDDSQLPKDRFSAERLKGVDSTLKIQPAKLEDSAVYLCASSPGGDRGRGYTFGSGTRLTVV.

The chain joins TRBV29-1 to TRBJ2-3; 10 positions agree with TRBD1. The ends lost 4 bases at V and 1 base at J; junction bases unmatched: 2. The CDR3 totals 14 residues. Per germline, CDR1 SQVTM and CDR2 ANQGSEA. The CDR3 sequence: CSVGGTGGTDTQYF. In DNA, the CDR3 is TGCAGCGTTGGAGGGACAGGGGGCACAGATACGCAGTATTTT.